One T cell receptor beta chain is described in this entry. Its antigen is still unknown. TCRdb's table, derived via immunoSEQ multiplex PCR, lists solely in-frame clones and lacks some. The sample consists of some 46,000 clones, 89% of them appearing once. Time point indicated: late/post reinfection, 12 to 24 weeks after detection. The sorted cells went straight to TCR sequencing with no prior in vitro expansion. A couple of donors provided sorted CD3+ CD8+ CD45RO- naive CD8 T cells at all three reinfection time points. The data were obtained in a study of memory CD8 T cells in hepatitis C reinfection. Study summary: Samples late or after reinfection came 12 to 24 weeks post-detection. Broader study findings: Only a handful of donors prevented definitive conclusions about public clonotypes.

The clonotype originates from a man aged 18 to 30 with hepatitis C virus infection. Sequencing input: naive CD8+ T cells sorted from blood.

Here the CDR3 DNA reads TGCGCCAGCAGCTCCCTAGCGGGGGGGCGCGAGACCCAGTACTTC. Protein sequence: CASSSLAGGRETQYF. The chain recombines TRBV5-1 with TRBJ2-5; 12 bases line up with TRBD2. CDR3 length: 15 amino acids. CDR1 is SGHRS and CDR2 is YFSETQ in the germline V gene. The V gene end was trimmed by 3 bases and the J gene end by 5 bases; junction bases not matched to a gene: 5.